This T cell receptor (beta chain) was retrieved from a study of blood T cell repertoires in COVID-19 (dated by TCRdb to the early 2020s). In terms of the full investigation: The collaborator samples originated in the United States, Italy and Spain and spanned the acute and convalescent phases of COVID-19. The material from the prospective study consisted of cDNA or gDNA derived from T cells, B-cell-depleted T cells, or PBMCs. Subjects who had been exposed to COVID-19, were actively infected with it, or had recovered from it provided the deeply sampled blood TCRbeta repertoires that made up the dataset. The repertoires were released in a freely available public database meant as a resource for research on the immune response to SARS-CoV-2. Samples came from the ongoing ImmuneRACE study (first 160 participants) plus 1,254 subjects from 6 global collaborators. Nearly every sample came with metadata listing a de-identified subject ID, COVID-19 status, age in years and sex. HLA class I and class II types, where available, came from metadata supplied by the sample provider rather than from assay-based typing. Overall results and qualifications from the work: The quantity of clinical and demographic metadata differed by source and by participant and was supplied without curation.

The V and J ends are trimmed by 5 bases and 5 bases, leaving 7 bases between them. Looking up the germline V gene (reference sequence) yields CDR1 MNHEY and CDR2 SMNVEV. The cysteine opens and the phenylalanine closes a CDR3 of 13 amino acids. The CDR3 DNA has 39 bases and is translated from base 1. TCRbeta CDR3 regions were amplified from genomic DNA using the immunoSEQ Assay, a bias-controlled multiplex PCR. Processing in the source paper ran as follows. Nucleated cell counts per sample were estimated from amplification of reference gene primers within the assay. Sequence reads were collapsed and filtered to measure the absolute abundance of every unique TCRbeta CDR3 rearrangement. For each sample, productive Simpson clonality was calculated as the square root of Simpson's diversity index across productive rearrangements. Entries here come from immuneACCESS through TCRdb and include only in-frame sequences with V and J called. Some clones fail to appear in such tables; in the studies checked, an unresolved V gene covers under half of the shortfall, and the cause of the remainder is unknown. The V and J calls and the clone size are those of that table, but D and trimming were determined from the DNA. The sample yields 300,000 or so clones; 85% to 90% were counted once. The ten largest account for about 10% of the sample.

This clone was observed a few times. It lacks a known antigen. Per-base quality was not reported, and no clone a single base away is much larger than it. Participants in the prospective study were aged 18 to 89 years, lived in 20 to 25 United States geographic areas, and enrolled through a virtual design. In the prospective study, cohorts were assigned on the basis of participant-reported clinical history obtained from a screening survey and a study questionnaire. Recovered participants in ImmuneRACE Cohort 3 were defined as having two consecutive negative NP/OP PCR tests, clearance from a healthcare professional, or resolution of symptoms. In the prospective study, mobile phlebotomists collected whole blood, serum and a nasopharyngeal or oropharyngeal swab from each participant. Additional blood draws and questionnaires over an approximately 2-month period could optionally be provided by prospective study participants. Before DNA extraction, prospective study blood samples were shipped either frozen or at room temperature.

The sequence is built from TRBV27 and TRBJ1-6; the D gene remains uncertain. The clonotype was recovered from a woman between 18 and 30 years old who had recovered from COVID-19. Material: PBMCs or T cells enriched from blood (not recorded which). CDR3 sequence: CASSRLNNSPLHF. The nucleotide sequence reads TGTGCCAGCAGTCGACTGAATAATTCACCCCTCCACTTT.